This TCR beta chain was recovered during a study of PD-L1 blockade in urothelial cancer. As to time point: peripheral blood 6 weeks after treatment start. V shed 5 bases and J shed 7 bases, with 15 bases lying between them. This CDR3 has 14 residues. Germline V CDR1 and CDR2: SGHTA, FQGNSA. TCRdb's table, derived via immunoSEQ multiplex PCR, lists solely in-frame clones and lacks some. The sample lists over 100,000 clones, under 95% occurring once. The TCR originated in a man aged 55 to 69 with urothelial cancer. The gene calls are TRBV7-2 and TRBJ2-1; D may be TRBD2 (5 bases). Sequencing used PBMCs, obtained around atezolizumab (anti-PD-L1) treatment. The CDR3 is CASSPGGWRNEQFF. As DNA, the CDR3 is TGTGCCAGCAGCCCCGGCGGGTGGCGGAATGAGCAGTTCTTC.